This TCR beta chain was documented in a study of blood T cell repertoires in COVID-19. About the research overall: Some COVID-19 samples were acute and others convalescent; all came from the United States, Italy and Spain. Nucleic acid was either cDNA or gDNA, and it came from T cells, B-cell-depleted T cells, or PBMCs.

This clone was picked up a small number of times. The CDR3 totals 13 residues. V gave up 7 bases and J gave up 5 bases, with 14 bases separating them. Authors' data handling: Reference gene primers were amplified, and this amplification served to estimate nucleated cell counts. Only in-frame clones appear in the TCRdb table, and some are missing; sequencing was by immunoSEQ multiplex PCR. The V and J calls and clone size are taken from that table; D and trimming were inferred from the DNA. The data show approximately 190,000 clones, about 82% seen once. This sequence was found in a woman in her 30s with acute or convalescent COVID-19. The sample taken for sequencing was peripheral blood. The genes are TRBV12-3 or TRBV12-4 and TRBJ1-2; no reliable D call. This chain's CDR3 is CASNPGPRYGYTF. Here the CDR3 DNA reads TGTGCCAGCAATCCCGGTCCCCGGTATGGCTACACCTTC.